The source of this T cell receptor (beta chain) is a study of blood T cell repertoires in COVID-19. Study background: COVID-19 samples from acute and convalescent phases originated in the United States, Italy and Spain. The cDNA or gDNA used as material had been derived from T cells, B-cell-depleted T cells, or PBMCs.

This CDR3 has 12 residues. V lost 6 bases to trimming and J lost 1 base, with 7 bases between them. Germline lookup yields CDR1 MDHEN and CDR2 SYDVKM. Per the original methods: For nucleated cells, counts were estimated from reference gene primer amplification. Method: immunoSEQ multiplex PCR; TCRdb's copy keeps in-frame clones and lacks some. That table furnishes V, J and clone size, whereas the DNA furnished D and trimming. The sample consists of about 200,000 clones, approximately 86% of them appearing once. Sequenced sample: peripheral blood. The TCR comes from a man aged 60 to 75 with COVID-19, enrolled during active disease. V and J are TRBV28 and TRBJ2-7, with a weak D call TRBD1 (5 bases). CDR3 bases: TGTGCCAGCAGGACAGTATCCTACGAGCAGTACTTC. Encoded protein: CASRTVSYEQYF.